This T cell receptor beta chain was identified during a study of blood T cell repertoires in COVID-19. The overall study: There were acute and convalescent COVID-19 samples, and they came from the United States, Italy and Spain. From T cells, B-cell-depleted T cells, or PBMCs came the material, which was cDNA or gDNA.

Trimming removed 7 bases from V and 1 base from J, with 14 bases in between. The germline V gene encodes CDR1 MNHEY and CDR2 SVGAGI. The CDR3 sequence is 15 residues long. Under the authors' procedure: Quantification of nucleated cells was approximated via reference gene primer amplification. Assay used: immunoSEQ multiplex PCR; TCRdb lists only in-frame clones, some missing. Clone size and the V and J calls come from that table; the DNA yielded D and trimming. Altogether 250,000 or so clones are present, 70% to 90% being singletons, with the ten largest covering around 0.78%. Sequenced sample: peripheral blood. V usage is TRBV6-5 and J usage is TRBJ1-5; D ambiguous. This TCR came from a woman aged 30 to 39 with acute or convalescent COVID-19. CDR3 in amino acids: CASTPVTGSNQPQHF. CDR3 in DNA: TGTGCCAGCACTCCGGTCACGGGAAGCAATCAGCCCCAGCATTTT.